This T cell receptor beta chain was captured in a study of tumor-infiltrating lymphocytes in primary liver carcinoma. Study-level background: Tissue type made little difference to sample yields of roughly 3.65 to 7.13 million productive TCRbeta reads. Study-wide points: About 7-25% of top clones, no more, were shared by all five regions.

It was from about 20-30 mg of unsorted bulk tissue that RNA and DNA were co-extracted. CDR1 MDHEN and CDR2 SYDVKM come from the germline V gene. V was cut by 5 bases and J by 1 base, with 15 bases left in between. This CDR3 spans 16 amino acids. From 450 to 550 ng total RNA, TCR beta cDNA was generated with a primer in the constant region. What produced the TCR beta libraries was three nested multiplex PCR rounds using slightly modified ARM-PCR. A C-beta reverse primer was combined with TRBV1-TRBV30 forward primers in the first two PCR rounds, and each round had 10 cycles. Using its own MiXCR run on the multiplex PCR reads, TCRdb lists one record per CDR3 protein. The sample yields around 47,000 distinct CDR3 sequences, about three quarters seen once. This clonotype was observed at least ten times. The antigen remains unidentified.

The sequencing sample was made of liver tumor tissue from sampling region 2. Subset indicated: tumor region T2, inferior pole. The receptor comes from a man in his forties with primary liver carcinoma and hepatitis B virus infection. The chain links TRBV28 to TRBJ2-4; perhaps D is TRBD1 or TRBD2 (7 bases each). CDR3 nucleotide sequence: TGTGCCAGCAGTCAGGGGGGGGCCCTGGCCAAAAACATTCAGTACTTC. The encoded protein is CASSQGGALAKNIQYF.